The 16 T cell receptor beta chains given below trace back to one sample, sequenced in a study of glioma-infiltrating T cells after dendritic cell vaccination. TCRdb keeps only in-frame clones here, not all; method: immunoSEQ multiplex PCR. Among tens of thousands of clones listed, 85% were seen once. This material consisted of blood, taken before dendritic cell vaccination. The receptor set was obtained from a human donor with glioblastoma.

The rearrangement joins TRBV6-5 to TRBJ1-2, with TRBD1 matching over 7 bases. Germline V gene lookup returns CDR1 MNHEY and CDR2 SVGAGI. The CDR3 contains 13 residues. This CDR3 reads CGSTGEPHYGYTF. Written as DNA, the CDR3 is TGTGGATCCACAGGGGAGCCTCACTATGGCTACACCTTC.

The genes are TRBV27 and TRBJ1-5; D ambiguous. Germline loops: CDR1 MNHEY, CDR2 SMNVEV (reference sequence). This CDR3 has 15 residues. V was pared by 6 bases and J by 2 bases, with 14 bases between. This chain's CDR3 is CASRPGRVGNQPQHF. In DNA form, the CDR3 reads TGTGCCAGCAGACCGGGGAGGGTTGGCAATCAGCCCCAGCATTTT.

The V call is TRBV9, the J call TRBJ2-2; TRBD2 is a possible D gene (6 bases). Germline loops: CDR1 SGDLS, CDR2 YYNGEE. The V gene lost 2 bases and the J gene lost 7 bases, with 6 bases spanning the gap. The CDR3 spans 12 residues. The CDR3 DNA reads TGTGCCAGCAGCGTGGGGGGCGGGGAGCTGTTTTTT. It translates to CASSVGGGELFF.

V usage is TRBV7-2 and J usage is TRBJ1-5, with 7 bases lining up with TRBD1. The junction had 3 bases not matched to a gene; V was cut back by 5 bases and J by 2 bases. The CDR3 spans 14 residues. CDR1 is SGHTA, CDR2 FQGNSA, per germline. DNA of the CDR3: TGTGCCAGCAGCCCTACAGGGGGCAATCAGCCCCAGCATTTT. Translated: CASSPTGGNQPQHF.

This chain connects TRBV6-1 to TRBJ2-2; TRBD1 agrees at 7 bases. V was pared by 2 bases and J by 5 bases, with 8 bases of the junction left unmatched. Germline V lookup: CDR1 MNHNS, CDR2 SASEGT. The CDR3 has 16 residues. In DNA, the CDR3 is TGTGCCAGCAGTGAACCTGACAGGGACGGGACCGGGGAGCTGTTTTTT. It encodes CASSEPDRDGTGELFF.

The gene calls are TRBV7-2 and TRBJ1-2; TRBD1 matches 9 bases. The germline CDR1 and CDR2 sequences are SGHTA and FQGNSA. CDR3 length equals 13 residues. Trimming cost V 4 bases and J 8 bases; bases outside gene matches: 5. This chain's CDR3 is CASSSGQGEGYTF. The CDR3, as DNA: TGTGCCAGCAGCTCGGGACAGGGTGAGGGCTACACCTTC. The variable domain in full, with the rest retrieved from reference TRBV7-2 and TRBJ1-2, is GAGVSQSPSNKVTEKGKDVELRCDPISGHTALYWYRQSLGQGLEFLIYFQGNSAPDKSGLPSDRFSAERTGGSVSTLTIQRTQQEDSAVYLCASSSGQGEGYTFGSGTRLTVV.

The chain carries TRBV11-2 and TRBJ2-1, with TRBD1 matching over 7 bases. Germline V gene data show CDR1 as SGHAT and CDR2 as FQNNGV. Trimming removed 5 bases from V and 2 bases from J; junction bases left unmatched: 6. The CDR3 sequence is 15 residues long. CDR3 DNA sequence: TGTGCCAGCAGCCTCCTTGGGACAGCCTACAATGAGCAGTTCTTC. This translates into CASSLLGTAYNEQFF.

V is TRBV5-4 and J is TRBJ1-2; a weak D match, TRBD1 (6 bases). Trimming removed 4 bases from V and 3 bases from J, with 19 bases in between. The CDR3 covers 16 residues. CDR1 SGHNT and CDR2 YYREEE come from the germline V gene (reference sequence). The CDR3 loop is CASSPPGSGDHYGYTF. CDR3 DNA: TGTGCCAGCAGCCCCCCGGGTTCAGGGGACCACTATGGCTACACCTTC. Together with reference TRBV5-4 and TRBJ1-2, the CDR3 gives the full variable domain: ETGVTQSPTHLIKTRGQQVTLRCSSQSGHNTVSWYQQALGQGPQFIFQYYREEENGRGNFPPRFSGLQFPNYSSELNVNALELDDSALYLCASSPPGSGDHYGYTFGSGTRLTVV.

The chain joins TRBV11-3 to TRBJ2-7; 8 bases are shared with TRBD2. CDR3 length: 16 residues. Germline CDR1 SGHNT, CDR2 YENEEA. With V trimmed by 1 base and J by 7 bases, 12 bases remained unmatched. CDR3 sequence: CASSLALAGPTGEQYF. DNA for the CDR3: TGTGCCAGCAGCTTAGCCCTAGCGGGCCCCACCGGTGAGCAGTACTTC.

This clone was seen more than once but under ten times. The chain combines TRBV28 with TRBJ2-2, with TRBD1 as a possible D gene (5 bases). CDR1 is MDHEN, CDR2 SYDVKM, per germline. This CDR3 spans 15 amino acids. V gave up 6 bases and J gave up 1 base, with 12 bases separating them. The CDR3 protein is CASSAYRRNTGELFF. The CDR3, as DNA: TGTGCCAGCAGCGCGTACAGGAGGAACACCGGGGAGCTGTTTTTT.

V is TRBV7-2 and J is TRBJ1-5, with unresolved D. V lost 1 base and J 0 bases, leaving 7 bases between the germline ends. CDR3 length: 15 amino acids. Germline V gives CDR1 SGHTA, CDR2 FQGNSA. CDR3 coding DNA: TGTGCCAGCAGCTTAGAACAGAATAGCAATCAGCCCCAGCATTTT. It is translated as CASSLEQNSNQPQHF.

V gene TRBV6-1 combines with J gene TRBJ2-6; D remains ambiguous. V was pared by 0 bases and J by 2 bases, with 8 bases between. The germline CDR1 and CDR2 sequences are MNHNS and SASEGT. The CDR3 consists of 16 residues. The CDR3 DNA is TGTGCCAGCAGTGAAGCCCGGAGAGCTGGGGCCAACGTCCTGACTTTC. Translating gives CASSEARRAGANVLTF.

The rearrangement links TRBV6-4 to TRBJ2-1; 8 nucleotides line up with TRBD2. The CDR3 runs to 15 residues. V was pared by 2 bases and J by 0 bases, with 0 bases of the junction left unmatched. Germline lookup yields CDR1 MRHNA and CDR2 SNTAGT. CDR3 amino acids: CASSDAGGSYNEQFF. The CDR3 DNA reads TGTGCCAGCAGTGACGCGGGGGGCTCCTACAATGAGCAGTTCTTC.

The chain has TRBV12-5 and TRBJ1-1; tentative D call: TRBD1 (5 bases). Per the germline V gene, CDR1 is LGHNT and CDR2 is FRNRAP. V lost 4 bases and J 7 bases, leaving 10 bases between the germline ends. The CDR3 is made up of 12 amino acids. The CDR3 region has the DNA TGTGCTAGTGGTTGGGGGGAGGGTGAAGCTTTCTTT. Its protein product is CASGWGEGEAFF.

With respect to this clone: The junction shows a germline mismatch at one end, possibly a read error. The chain has TRBV7-7 and TRBJ2-7, with 14 positions matching TRBD2. The CDR3 loop spans 15 amino acids. Looked up from germline, CDR1 is SSHAT and CDR2 is FNYEAQ (reference sequence). In nucleotides, the CDR3 is TGTGCTAGCAGCTTGGGACTAGCGGGAGCTAACGAGCAGTACTTC. This encodes CASSLGLAGANEQYF.

The chain joins TRBV25-1 to TRBJ1-5; tentatively, D is TRBD1 (6 bases). V lost 6 bases, J lost 4 bases, and 19 bases lay in between. Germline values: CDR1 MGHDK, CDR2 SYGVNS. The CDR3 totals 16 residues. In DNA form, the CDR3 reads TGTGCCAGCAGCAATCATGACAGTCAGGGGAATCAGCCCCAGCATTTT. Translated: CASSNHDSQGNQPQHF.